This T cell receptor beta chain was sequenced in a study of blood T cells in healthy people across ages. Study results and caveats: Because donor CMV status was unknown, expanded clonotype changes were possibly confounded.

Trimming removed 3 bases at V and 4 bases at J, with 9 bases between. Germline assignment: CDR1 DFQATT and CDR2 SNEGSKA (reference sequence). The CDR3 covers 12 residues. A second PCR, run for about 7 to 11 cycles, used a sample-barcoded 5' primer plus a J-beta primer mix. A template-switch adaptor that had 12 random nucleotides put a tag on each cDNA molecule. TCRdb reprocessed the 5' RACE reads with MiXCR, giving one entry per CDR3 protein. The sample yields 1.5 million to 1.8 million distinct CDR3 sequences, 35% to 45% seen once. Notes on this clonotype: Its target is unknown.

Isolating PBMCs gave at least 7 million of these cells per sample. The rearrangement joins TRBV20-1 to TRBJ2-5; D possibly corresponds to TRBD1 (5 bases). The TCR sequence derives from a woman aged 18-29 years in good health. Sequencing was carried out using blood. The CDR3 loop reads CSASTRAETQYF. The CDR3 DNA reads TGCAGTGCTAGTACCAGGGCAGAGACCCAGTACTTC.